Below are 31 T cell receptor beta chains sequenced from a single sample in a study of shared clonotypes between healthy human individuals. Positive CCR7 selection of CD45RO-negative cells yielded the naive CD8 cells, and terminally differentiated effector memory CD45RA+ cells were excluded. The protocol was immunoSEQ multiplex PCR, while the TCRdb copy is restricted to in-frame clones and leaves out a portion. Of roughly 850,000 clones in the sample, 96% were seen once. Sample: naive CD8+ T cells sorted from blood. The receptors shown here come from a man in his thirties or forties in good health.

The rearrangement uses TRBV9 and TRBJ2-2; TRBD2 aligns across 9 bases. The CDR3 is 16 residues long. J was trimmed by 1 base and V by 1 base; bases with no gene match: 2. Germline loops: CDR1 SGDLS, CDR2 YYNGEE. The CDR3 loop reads CASSVKTSGNTGELFF. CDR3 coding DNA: TGTGCCAGCAGCGTAAAGACTAGCGGGAACACCGGGGAGCTGTTTTTT.

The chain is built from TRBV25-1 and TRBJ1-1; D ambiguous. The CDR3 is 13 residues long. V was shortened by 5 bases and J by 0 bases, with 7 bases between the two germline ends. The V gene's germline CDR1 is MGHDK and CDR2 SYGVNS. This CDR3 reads CASSSPLNTEAFF. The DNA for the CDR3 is TGTGCCAGCAGTAGTCCTTTGAACACTGAAGCTTTCTTT.

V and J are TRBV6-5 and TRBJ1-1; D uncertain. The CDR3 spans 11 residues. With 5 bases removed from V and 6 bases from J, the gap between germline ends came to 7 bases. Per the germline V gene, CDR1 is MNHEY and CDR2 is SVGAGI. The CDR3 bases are TGTGCCAGCAGTGGAGGCGCTGAAGCTTTCTTT. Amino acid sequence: CASSGGAEAFF.

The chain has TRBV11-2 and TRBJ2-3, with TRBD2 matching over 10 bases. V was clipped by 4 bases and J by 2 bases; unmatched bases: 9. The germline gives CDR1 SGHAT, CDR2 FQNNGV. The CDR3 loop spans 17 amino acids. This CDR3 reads CASSWGISGRFTDTQYF. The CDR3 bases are TGTGCCAGCAGCTGGGGGATTAGCGGGAGGTTCACAGATACGCAGTATTTT.

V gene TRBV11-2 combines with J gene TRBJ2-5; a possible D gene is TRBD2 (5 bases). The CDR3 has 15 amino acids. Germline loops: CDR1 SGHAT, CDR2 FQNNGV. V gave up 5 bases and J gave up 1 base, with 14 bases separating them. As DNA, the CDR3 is TGTGCCAGCAGCCAAGTGGGGAGATTCCAAGAGACCCAGTACTTC. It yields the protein CASSQVGRFQETQYF.

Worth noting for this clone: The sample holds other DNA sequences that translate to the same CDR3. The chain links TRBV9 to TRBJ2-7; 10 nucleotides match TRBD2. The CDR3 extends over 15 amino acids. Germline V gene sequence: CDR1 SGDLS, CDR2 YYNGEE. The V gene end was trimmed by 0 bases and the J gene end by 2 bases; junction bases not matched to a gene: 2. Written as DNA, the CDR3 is TGTGCCAGCAGCGTAGCTAGCGGGAGTACCTACGAGCAGTACTTC. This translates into CASSVASGSTYEQYF.

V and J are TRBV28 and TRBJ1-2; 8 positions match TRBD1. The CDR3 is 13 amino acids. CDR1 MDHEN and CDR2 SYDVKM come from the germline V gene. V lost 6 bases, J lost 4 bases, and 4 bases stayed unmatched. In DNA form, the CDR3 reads TGTGCCAGCAGCTTCACAGGGGGCTATGGCTACACCTTC. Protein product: CASSFTGGYGYTF.

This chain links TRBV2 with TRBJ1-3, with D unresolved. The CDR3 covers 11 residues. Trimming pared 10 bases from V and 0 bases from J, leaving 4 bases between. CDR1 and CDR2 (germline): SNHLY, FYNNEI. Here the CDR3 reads CATISGNTIYF. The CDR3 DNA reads TGTGCCACCATCTCTGGAAACACCATATATTTT.

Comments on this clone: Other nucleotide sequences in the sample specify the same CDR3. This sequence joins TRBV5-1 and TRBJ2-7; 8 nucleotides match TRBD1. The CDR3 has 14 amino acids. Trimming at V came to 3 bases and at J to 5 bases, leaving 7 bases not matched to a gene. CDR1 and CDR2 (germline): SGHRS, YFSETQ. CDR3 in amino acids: CASSSGQGRDEQYF. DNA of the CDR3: TGCGCCAGCAGCTCAGGACAGGGAAGGGACGAGCAGTACTTC.

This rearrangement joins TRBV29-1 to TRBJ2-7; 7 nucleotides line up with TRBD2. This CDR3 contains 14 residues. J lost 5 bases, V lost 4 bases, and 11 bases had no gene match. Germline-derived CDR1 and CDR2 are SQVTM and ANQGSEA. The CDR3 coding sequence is TGCAGCGTTGGGGAGGGTTCAACCCCTCACGAGCAGTACTTC. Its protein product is CSVGEGSTPHEQYF.

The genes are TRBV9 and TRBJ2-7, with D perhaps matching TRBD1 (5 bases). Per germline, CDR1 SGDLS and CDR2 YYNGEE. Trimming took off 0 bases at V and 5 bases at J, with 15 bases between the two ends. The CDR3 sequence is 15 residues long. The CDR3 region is CASSVVGRVGDEQYF. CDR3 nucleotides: TGTGCCAGCAGCGTAGTGGGCAGGGTTGGGGACGAGCAGTACTTC.

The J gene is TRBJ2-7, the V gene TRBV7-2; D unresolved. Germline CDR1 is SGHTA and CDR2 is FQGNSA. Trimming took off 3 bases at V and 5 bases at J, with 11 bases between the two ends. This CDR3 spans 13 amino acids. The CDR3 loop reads CASSFAGGDEQYF. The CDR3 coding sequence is TGTGCCAGCAGCTTTGCAGGCGGCGACGAGCAGTACTTC. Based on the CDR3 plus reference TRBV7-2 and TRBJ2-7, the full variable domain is GAGVSQSPSNKVTEKGKDVELRCDPISGHTALYWYRQSLGQGLEFLIYFQGNSAPDKSGLPSDRFSAERTGGSVSTLTIQRTQQEDSAVYLCASSFAGGDEQYFGPGTRLTVT.

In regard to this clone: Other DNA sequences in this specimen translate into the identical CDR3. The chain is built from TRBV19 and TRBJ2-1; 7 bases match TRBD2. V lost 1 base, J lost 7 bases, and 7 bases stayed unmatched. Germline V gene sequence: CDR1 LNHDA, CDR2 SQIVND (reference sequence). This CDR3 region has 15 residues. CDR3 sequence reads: CASSIGAGVRNEQFF. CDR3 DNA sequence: TGTGCCAGTAGTATAGGGGCGGGAGTGAGGAATGAGCAGTTCTTC.

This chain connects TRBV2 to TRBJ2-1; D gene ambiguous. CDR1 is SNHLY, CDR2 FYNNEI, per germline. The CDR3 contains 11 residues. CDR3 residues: CVTVSYNEQFF. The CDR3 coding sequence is TGTGTCACGGTGAGCTACAATGAGCAGTTCTTC.

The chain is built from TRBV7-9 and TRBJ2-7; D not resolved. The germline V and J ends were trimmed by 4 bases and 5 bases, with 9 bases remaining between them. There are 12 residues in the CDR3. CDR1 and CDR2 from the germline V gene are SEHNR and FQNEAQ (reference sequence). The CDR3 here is CASSSTSNEQYF. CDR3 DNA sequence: TGTGCCAGCAGCTCTACTTCCAACGAGCAGTACTTC.

CDR3 DNA: TGTGCCAGCAGCTCTCAGGGGGTCGAGCAGTACTTC. The encoded protein is CASSSQGVEQYF. V is TRBV11-2 and J is TRBJ2-7, with 7 bases lining up with TRBD1. From germline, CDR1 is SGHAT and CDR2 FQNNGV. V lost 4 bases, J lost 6 bases, and 3 bases stayed unmatched. CDR3 length: 12 residues.

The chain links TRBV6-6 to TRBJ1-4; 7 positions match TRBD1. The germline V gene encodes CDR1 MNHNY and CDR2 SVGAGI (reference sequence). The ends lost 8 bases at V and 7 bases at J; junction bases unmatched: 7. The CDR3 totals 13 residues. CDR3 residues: CASVEGAGEKLFF. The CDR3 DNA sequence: TGTGCCAGCGTGGAGGGGGCGGGTGAAAAACTGTTTTTT.

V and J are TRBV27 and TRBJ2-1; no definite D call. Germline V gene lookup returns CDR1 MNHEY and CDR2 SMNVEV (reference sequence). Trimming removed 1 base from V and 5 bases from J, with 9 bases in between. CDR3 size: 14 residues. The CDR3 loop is CASSLFPANNEQFF. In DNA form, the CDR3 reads TGTGCCAGCAGTTTATTCCCGGCTAACAATGAGCAGTTCTTC.

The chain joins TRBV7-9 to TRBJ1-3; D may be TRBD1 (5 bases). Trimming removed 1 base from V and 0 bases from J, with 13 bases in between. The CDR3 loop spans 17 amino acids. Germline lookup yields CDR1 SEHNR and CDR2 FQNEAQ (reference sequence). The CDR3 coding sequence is TGTGCCAGCAGCTTAGAGGGCGGACATAACTCTGGAAACACCATATATTTT. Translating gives CASSLEGGHNSGNTIYF.

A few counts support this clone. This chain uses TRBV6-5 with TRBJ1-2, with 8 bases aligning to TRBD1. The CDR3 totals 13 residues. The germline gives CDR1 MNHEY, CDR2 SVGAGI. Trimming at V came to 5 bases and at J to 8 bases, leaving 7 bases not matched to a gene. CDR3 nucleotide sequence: TGTGCCAGCAGTCCCACAGGGGGTCACGGCTACACCTTC. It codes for CASSPTGGHGYTF.

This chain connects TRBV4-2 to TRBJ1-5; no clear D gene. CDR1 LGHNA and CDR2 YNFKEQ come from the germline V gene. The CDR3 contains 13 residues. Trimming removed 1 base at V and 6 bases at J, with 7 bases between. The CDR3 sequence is CASSQVEGQPQHF. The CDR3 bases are TGTGCCAGCAGCCAAGTAGAGGGTCAGCCCCAGCATTTT.

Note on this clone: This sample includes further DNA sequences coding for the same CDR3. The CDR3 region is CASSLQGSEQYF. The CDR3 nucleotides read TGTGCCAGCAGCTTACAGGGTAGCGAGCAGTACTTC. This chain links TRBV7-9 with TRBJ2-7; possible D gene TRBD1, 5 bases. The CDR3 is made up of 12 amino acids. Trimming shortened V by 2 bases and J by 6 bases, and 8 bases separated the two germline ends. Germline V gene data show CDR1 as SEHNR and CDR2 as FQNEAQ (reference sequence).

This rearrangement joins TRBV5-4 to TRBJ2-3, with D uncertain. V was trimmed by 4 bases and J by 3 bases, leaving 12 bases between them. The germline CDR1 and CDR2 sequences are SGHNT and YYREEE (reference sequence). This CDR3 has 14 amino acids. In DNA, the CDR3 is TGTGCCAGCAGCCGGATGGGGAATACAGATACGCAGTATTTT. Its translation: CASSRMGNTDTQYF.

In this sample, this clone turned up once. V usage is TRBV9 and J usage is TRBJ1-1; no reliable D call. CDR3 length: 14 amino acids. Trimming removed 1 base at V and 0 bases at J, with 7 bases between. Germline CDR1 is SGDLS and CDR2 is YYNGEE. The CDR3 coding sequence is TGTGCCAGCAGCGTATCTCTGGTGAACACTGAAGCTTTCTTT. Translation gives CASSVSLVNTEAFF.

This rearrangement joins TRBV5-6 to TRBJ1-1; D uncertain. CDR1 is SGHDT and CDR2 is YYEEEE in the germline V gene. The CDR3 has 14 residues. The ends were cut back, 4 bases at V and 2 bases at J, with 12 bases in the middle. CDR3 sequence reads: CASSHSATNTEAFF. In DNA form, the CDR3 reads TGTGCCAGCAGCCATTCAGCCACCAACACTGAAGCTTTCTTT.

The CDR3 DNA sequence: TGTGCCAGCAGTTTATCGATCTACAATGAGCAGTTCTTC. Its protein product is CASSLSIYNEQFF. The rearrangement links TRBV27 to TRBJ2-1, with D unclear. Germline CDR1 MNHEY, CDR2 SMNVEV (reference sequence). The ends were cut back, 0 bases at V and 3 bases at J, with 3 bases in the middle. This CDR3 contains 13 residues.

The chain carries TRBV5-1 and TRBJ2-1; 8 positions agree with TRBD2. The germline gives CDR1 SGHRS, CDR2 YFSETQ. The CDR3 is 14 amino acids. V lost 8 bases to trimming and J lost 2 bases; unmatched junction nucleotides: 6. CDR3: CASSGTLTYNEQFF. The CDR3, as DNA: TGCGCCAGTAGCGGGACACTTACCTACAATGAGCAGTTCTTC.

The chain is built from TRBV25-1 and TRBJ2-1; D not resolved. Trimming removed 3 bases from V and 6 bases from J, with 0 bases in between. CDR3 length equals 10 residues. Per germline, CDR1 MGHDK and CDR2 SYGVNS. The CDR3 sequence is CASSDNEQFF. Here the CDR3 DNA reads TGTGCCAGCAGTGACAATGAGCAGTTCTTC.

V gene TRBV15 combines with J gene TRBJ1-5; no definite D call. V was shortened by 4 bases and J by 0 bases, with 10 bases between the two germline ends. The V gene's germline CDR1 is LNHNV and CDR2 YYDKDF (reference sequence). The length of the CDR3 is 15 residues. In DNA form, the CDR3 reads TGTGCCACCAGCAACATCAAGCCTAGCAATCAGCCCCAGCATTTT. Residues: CATSNIKPSNQPQHF.

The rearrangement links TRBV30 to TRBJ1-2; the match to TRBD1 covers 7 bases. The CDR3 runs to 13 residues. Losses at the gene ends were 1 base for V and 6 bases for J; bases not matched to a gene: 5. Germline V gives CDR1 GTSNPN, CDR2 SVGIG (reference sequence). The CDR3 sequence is CAWSEGAPHGYTF. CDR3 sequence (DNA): TGTGCCTGGAGTGAGGGGGCGCCTCATGGCTACACCTTC.

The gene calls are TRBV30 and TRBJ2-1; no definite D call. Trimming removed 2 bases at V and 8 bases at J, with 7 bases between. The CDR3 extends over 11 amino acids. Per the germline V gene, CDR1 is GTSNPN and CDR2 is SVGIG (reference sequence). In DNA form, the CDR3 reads TGTGCCTGGAGTCCAGCCGATGAGCAGTTCTTC. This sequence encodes CAWSPADEQFF.